The sequence of this TCR beta chain was determined in a study of control samples from healthy donors and cancer patients. With 6 bases removed from V and 5 bases from J, the gap between germline ends came to 15 bases. Germline-derived CDR1 and CDR2 are SNHLY and FYNNEI. The length of the CDR3 is 14 residues. This clone was observed once. TCRdb's table, derived via immunoSEQ multiplex PCR, lists solely in-frame clones and lacks some. In the table there are fewer than 20,000 clones, around 80% of which are singletons. The clonotype originates from an elderly man with head and neck cancer. The sequenced sample consisted of PBMCs. V and J are TRBV2 and TRBJ2-3; D is ambiguous. The CDR3 loop reads CASRATEWEDTQYF. DNA for the CDR3: TGTGCCAGCAGAGCTACGGAATGGGAAGATACGCAGTATTTT.